This TCR beta chain was sequenced for a study of response to subunit inactivated influenza vaccine. This clonotype turned up a few times. Each CDR3 protein gets one entry after TCRdb re-called the RT-PCR reads with MiXCR. The sample lists hundreds of thousands of distinct CDR3 sequences; about 11% were seen once. V was cut by 5 bases and J by 4 bases, with 25 bases left in between. The CDR3 sequence is 17 residues long. Germline lookup yields CDR1 SQVTM and CDR2 ANQGSEA. These same data were also listed under a study on T cells expressing NK-cell markers. That paper notes: The authors made TCR beta cDNA libraries by 5'RACE template switching. This switching added a universal primer site and UMIs. Dominant NKG2C+ clonotypes accounted for roughly 1.0-7.5% of CD8+ T cells in about 6 donors.

Specimen: PBMCs from blood, collected on the day of vaccination. The chain has TRBV29-1 and TRBJ2-3, with D perhaps being TRBD1 or TRBD2 (7 bases each). This receptor was identified in a man aged 45-60 years who received an inactivated influenza vaccine. The CDR3 loop reads CSVQGGVQGMRPDTQYF. The DNA of the CDR3 is TGCAGCGTTCAAGGGGGGGTACAGGGGATGAGACCAGATACGCAGTATTTT.